This entry describes one T cell receptor beta chain. This clone has a single count. Its antigen is not yet known. No base quality information exists; no much larger clone differs at one position. Each collaborating institution followed its own protocols to collect whole blood in K2EDTA tubes. Collaborator samples were shipped for TCRbeta analysis as frozen whole blood, isolated PBMCs, or DNA extracted from either sample type. The record originates from a study of blood T cell repertoires in COVID-19 (dated by TCRdb to the early 2020s). At the level of the whole study: The collaborator samples originated in the United States, Italy and Spain and spanned the acute and convalescent phases of COVID-19. Where HLA class I and class II types were available, the types were taken from metadata supplied by the sample provider, not from assay-based typing. The sample metadata nearly always contained a de-identified subject ID, COVID-19 status, age in years and sex. The prospective study material was composed of cDNA or gDNA derived from T cells, B-cell-depleted T cells, or PBMCs. Samples came from the ongoing ImmuneRACE study (first 160 participants) plus 1,254 subjects from 6 global collaborators. The repertoires were made available in a free public database intended to serve as a resource for research on the immune response to SARS-CoV-2. Subjects who had been exposed to COVID-19, were actively infected with it, or had recovered from it provided the deeply sampled blood TCRbeta repertoires that made up the dataset.

The investigation overall reported the following: How much clinical and demographic metadata was included differed by source and by participant, and the metadata was provided uncurated.

The immunoSEQ Assay, a bias-controlled multiplex PCR, was used to amplify TCRbeta CDR3 regions from genomic DNA. In the source study's methods: Nucleated cell counts per sample were estimated from amplification of reference gene primers within the assay. To quantify the absolute abundance of each unique TCRbeta CDR3 rearrangement, sequence reads were collapsed and filtered. For each sample, productive Simpson clonality was calculated as the square root of Simpson's diversity index over productive rearrangements. Here the immuneACCESS table is served through TCRdb, limited to in-frame sequences with V and J called. Missing clones are a known gap in these copies; in checked studies unresolved V genes cover under half, and the rest lacks a known reason. D and trimming come from the DNA, and the V and J calls and clone size come from that table. In all, the sample holds about 21,000 clones, and roughly four fifths of those were seen once. In total, the top ten clones hold roughly 7% of the sample.

This receptor was identified in a human donor in a cohort sampled during active COVID-19. Sequencing input: peripheral blood.

The DNA sequence reads TGTGCCAGCAGTGTCTGGCGGGGGACCACAGATACGCAGTATTTT. Its product reads: CASSVWRGTTDTQYF. The sequence is built from TRBV2 and TRBJ2-3; TRBD2 fits 7 bases in the junction. The germline V gene specifies SNHLY as CDR1 and FYNNEI as CDR2. The germline V and J ends show losses of 4 bases and 2 bases respectively, and no gene match explains 6 bases of the junction. The CDR3 has 15 amino acids, counting the end cysteine and phenylalanine. Just CDR3 DNA is preserved here, 45 bases in frame from base 1.